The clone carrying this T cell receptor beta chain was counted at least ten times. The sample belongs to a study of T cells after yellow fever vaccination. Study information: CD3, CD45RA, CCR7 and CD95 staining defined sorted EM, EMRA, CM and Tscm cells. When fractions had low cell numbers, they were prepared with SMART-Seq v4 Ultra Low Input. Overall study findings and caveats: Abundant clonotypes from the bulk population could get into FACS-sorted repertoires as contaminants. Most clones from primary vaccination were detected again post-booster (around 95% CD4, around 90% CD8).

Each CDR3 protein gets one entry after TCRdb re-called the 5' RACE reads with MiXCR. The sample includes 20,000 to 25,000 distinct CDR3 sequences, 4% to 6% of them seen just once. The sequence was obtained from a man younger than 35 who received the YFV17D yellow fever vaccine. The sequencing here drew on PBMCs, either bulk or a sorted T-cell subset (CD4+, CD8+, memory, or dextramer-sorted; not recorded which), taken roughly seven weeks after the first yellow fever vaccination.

The CDR3 loop is CASGSHRQGNGYTF. In DNA form, the CDR3 reads TGTGCTAGTGGTTCCCACCGGCAGGGGAATGGCTACACCTTC. The chain links TRBV12-5 to TRBJ1-2; possible D gene TRBD1, 6 bases. CDR3 length: 14 residues. The V end lost 4 bases, the J end lost 6 bases, and 15 bases lay between the germline ends. Germline assignment: CDR1 LGHNT and CDR2 FRNRAP. The full variable domain, completed using reference TRBV12-5 and TRBJ1-2, is DARVTQTPRHKVTEMGQEVTMRCQPILGHNTVFWYRQTMMQGLELLAYFRNRAPLDDSGMPKDRFSAEMPDATLATLKIQPSEPRDSAVYFCASGSHRQGNGYTFGSGTRLTVV.